These 25 T cell receptor beta chains were all obtained from the same sample, sequenced in a study of regulatory T cells in long-lasting Graves disease. Building of the TCR beta libraries involved iRepertoire HTBI primers and Arm-PCR of CDR3 regions. TCRdb redid the calling of the multiplex PCR reads with MiXCR, one entry per CDR3 protein. The sample holds around 450,000 distinct CDR3 sequences; about 17% are singletons and the top ten take 10% to 15%. The sample's time point: newly diagnosed GD, antithyroid drugs for less than 3 months. RNA extracted from PBMCs served as the sequencing template. These same data were also listed under a study on T cells in Graves' hyperthyroidism and ophthalmopathy.

Sequencing used peripheral blood mononuclear cells (PBMCs), obtained at new diagnosis, from a patient treated with antithyroid drugs. The receptors shown here come from a man aged 35-49 years with Graves disease.

There are many counts of this clonotype. The V gene is TRBV30, the J gene TRBJ1-3; maybe TRBD1 (5 bases). The V and J ends lost 8 bases and 0 bases respectively, with 11 bases between them. The V gene's germline CDR1 is GTSNPN and CDR2 SVGIG (reference sequence). The CDR3 consists of 13 residues. The CDR3 nucleotides are TGTGCCCTCCGGGGGGACTCTGGAAACACCATATATTTT. It yields the protein CALRGDSGNTIYF.

This clonotype occurred many times. CDR3 nucleotides: TGTGCCACCAAAACTAGCGGGAGGTTGACAGATACGCAGTATTTT. Translated: CATKTSGRLTDTQYF. The genes are TRBV6-1 and TRBJ2-3; TRBD2 agrees at 12 bases. CDR3 length equals 15 residues. The V gene end was trimmed by 10 bases and the J gene end by 3 bases; junction bases not matched to a gene: 8. Germline V gene lookup returns CDR1 MNHNS and CDR2 SASEGT.

There are a few counts of this clonotype. The J gene is TRBJ2-3, the V gene TRBV20-1, with a possible D match to TRBD2 (6 bases). The germline V gene has CDR1 DFQATT and CDR2 SNEGSKA (reference sequence). The CDR3 sequence is 14 residues long. Trimming removed 3 bases at V and 5 bases at J, with 15 bases between. This CDR3 is CSASALAWGDTQYF. The CDR3 DNA sequence: TGCAGTGCTAGTGCTCTAGCGTGGGGAGATACGCAGTATTTT.

This clonotype has at least ten counts. The chain employs TRBV20-1 and TRBJ2-2; D is ambiguous. V lost 5 bases to trimming and J lost 1 base, with 11 bases between them. This CDR3 is 14 amino acids long. Germline V lookup: CDR1 DFQATT, CDR2 SNEGSKA (reference sequence). The chain's CDR3 is CSAPNFGNTGELFF. CDR3 in DNA: TGCAGTGCTCCTAATTTCGGGAACACCGGGGAGCTGTTTTTT.

This clonotype was seen at least ten times. This chain's CDR3 is CAWDTGLAGFNEQFF. The CDR3 region has the DNA TGTGCCTGGGACACGGGACTAGCGGGATTTAATGAGCAGTTCTTC. This chain joins TRBV30 and TRBJ2-1, with TRBD2 identical over 13 bases. The CDR3 extends over 15 amino acids. The V segment lost 5 bases and the J segment 7 bases; nucleotides outside the gene matches: 8. The germline V gene has CDR1 GTSNPN and CDR2 SVGIG (reference sequence).

V and J are TRBV25-1 and TRBJ2-3, with 8 nucleotides matching TRBD2. V lost 6 bases, J lost 4 bases, and 6 bases stayed unmatched. This CDR3 region has 14 residues. Germline CDR1 reads MGHDK; CDR2 reads SYGVNS. For the CDR3, the DNA is TGTGCCAGCAGCCAGAGCGGGAGTTCAGATACGCAGTATTTT. Amino acids: CASSQSGSSDTQYF. The full variable domain, its missing parts supplied by reference TRBV25-1 and TRBJ2-3, is EADIYQTPRYLVIGTGKKITLECSQTMGHDKMYWYQQDPGMELHLIHYSYGVNSTEKGDLSSESTVSRIRTEHFPLTLESARPSHTSQYLCASSQSGSSDTQYFGPGTRLTVL.

This clonotype has more than one count but fewer than ten. The rearrangement links TRBV14 to TRBJ2-1; D tentatively reads TRBD1 or TRBD2 (5 bases each). Germline lookup yields CDR1 SGHDN and CDR2 FVKESK. The CDR3 is 15 amino acids. V lost 2 bases, J lost 9 bases, and 17 bases lay in between. CDR3 residues: CASSQPGRFLGEQFF. CDR3 DNA: TGTGCCAGCAGCCAACCGGGACGATTCCTCGGTGAGCAGTTCTTC. The variable domain in full, completed from reference TRBV14 and TRBJ2-1, reads EAGVTQFPSHSVIEKGQTVTLRCDPISGHDNLYWYRRVMGKEIKFLLHFVKESKQDESGMPNNRFLAERTGGTYSTLKVQPAELEDSGVYFCASSQPGRFLGEQFFGPGTRLTVL.

The rearrangement uses TRBV25-1 and TRBJ2-7, with D perhaps assigned TRBD1 or TRBD2 (6 bases each). The V and J ends lost 1 base and 1 base respectively, with 11 bases between them. CDR1 MGHDK and CDR2 SYGVNS come from the germline V gene. This CDR3 comprises 15 residues. The CDR3 here is CASSESIGGSYEQYF. The CDR3 coding sequence is TGTGCCAGCAGTGAATCAATAGGGGGGTCCTACGAGCAGTACTTC.

This clonotype was recorded a few times. The CDR3 sequence is CASSSPGGRQETQYF. CDR3 DNA sequence: TGTGCCAGCAGCTCCCCGGGAGGAAGGCAAGAGACCCAGTACTTC. J is TRBJ2-5 and V is TRBV11-2, with 7 nucleotides matching TRBD2. The CDR3 loop spans 15 amino acids. Germline CDR1 reads SGHAT; CDR2 reads FQNNGV. V lost 4 bases to trimming and J lost 2 bases; unmatched junction nucleotides: 7.

At least ten counts were recorded for this clonotype. This rearrangement joins TRBV18 to TRBJ2-7; 11 bases fit TRBD2. Germline V gene lookup returns CDR1 KGHSH and CDR2 LQKENI. With V trimmed by 3 bases and J by 6 bases, 4 bases remained unmatched. This CDR3 is built from 14 residues. The CDR3 loop reads CASSPTSGIAEQYF. The CDR3 DNA reads as TGTGCCAGCTCACCGACTAGCGGGATCGCCGAGCAGTACTTC.

This clonotype was picked up a small number of times. The J gene is TRBJ2-3, the V gene TRBV20-1, with 10 bases lining up with TRBD2. This CDR3 has 13 residues. The trim removed 6 bases at V and 6 bases at J, leaving 6 bases unmatched. Germline CDR1 and CDR2: DFQATT and SNEGSKA (reference sequence). The CDR3 DNA follows: TGCAGTGCAGCAGCGGGAGGGATTGATACGCAGTATTTT. Its translation: CSAAAGGIDTQYF.

Details on this clonotype: Given a much more abundant clone one base away, this may be a read error. The rearrangement uses TRBV29-1 and TRBJ2-1; 9 bases align to TRBD1. The CDR3 consists of 14 residues. Germline lookup yields CDR1 SQVTM and CDR2 ANQGSEA. J lost 6 bases, V lost 4 bases, and 7 bases had no gene match. The CDR3 DNA sequence: TGCAGCGTTGTTACCGGGACAGGGTCCAATGAGCAGTTCTTC. Translated, it gives CSVVTGTGSNEQFF.

This clonotype has at least ten counts. The chain has TRBV6-2 or TRBV6-3 and TRBJ2-2, with D unresolved. Germline values: CDR1 MNHEY, CDR2 SVGEGT. V dropped 0 bases and J dropped 4 bases, with 6 bases sitting between them. The CDR3 covers 14 residues. CDR3 coding DNA: TGTGCCAGCAGTTACTCCCTGGGCACCGGGGAGCTGTTTTTT. This encodes CASSYSLGTGELFF.

In its sample, this clonotype was seen many times. This chain uses TRBV13 with TRBJ2-2; D perhaps matches TRBD1 (5 bases). The CDR3 extends over 15 amino acids. Germline V gene data show CDR1 as PRHDT and CDR2 as FYEKMQ (reference sequence). The ends were cut back, 3 bases at V and 3 bases at J, with 11 bases in the middle. DNA of the CDR3: TGTGCCAGCAGCTTCAGGGTCCTGGACACCGGGGAGCTGTTTTTT. Its protein is CASSFRVLDTGELFF.

V is TRBV29-1 and J is TRBJ2-6, with 9 bases lining up with TRBD1. CDR3 size: 19 residues. The J segment lost 3 bases and the V segment lost 0 bases, leaving 12 bases of the junction unmatched. Germline CDR1 and CDR2: SQVTM and ANQGSEA. CDR3 amino acids: CSVEEGGNRGHFGANVLTF. The CDR3 nucleotides read TGCAGCGTTGAAGAGGGAGGAAACAGGGGGCATTTTGGGGCCAACGTCCTGACTTTC.

This clonotype was counted at least ten times. The rearrangement uses TRBV3-1 and TRBJ1-1; D is possibly TRBD1 (5 bases). The CDR3 sequence is 14 residues long. CDR1 is LGHDT, CDR2 YNNKEL, per germline (reference sequence). V dropped 0 bases and J dropped 5 bases, with 10 bases sitting between them. The CDR3 reads CASSQDLGGTEAFF. The CDR3 bases are TGTGCCAGCAGCCAAGATCTCGGGGGTACTGAAGCTTTCTTT.

The V and J genes are TRBV7-2 and TRBJ2-1, with TRBD2 matching 12 bases. Germline values: CDR1 SGHTA, CDR2 FQGNSA. The CDR3 totals 15 residues. V lost 3 bases, J lost 6 bases, and 3 bases stayed unmatched. The CDR3 bases are TGTGCCAGCAGCTTGACTAGCGGGGGAACCAATGAGCAGTTCTTC. This gives the protein CASSLTSGGTNEQFF.

This clonotype was counted at least ten times. The chain links TRBV12-3 or TRBV12-4 to TRBJ1-2; D perhaps matches TRBD1 (6 bases). V was clipped by 2 bases and J by 1 base, with 20 bases between them. The CDR3 covers 18 residues. The CDR3 DNA sequence: TGTGCCAGCAGTTTACGTTCGTTTGGAGGGGGTAATAACTATGGCTACACCTTC. Translated, it gives CASSLRSFGGGNNYGYTF.

This clonotype has more than one count but fewer than ten. This rearrangement joins TRBV7-9 to TRBJ2-7; 12 nucleotides line up with TRBD2. The V gene end was trimmed by 6 bases and the J gene end by 9 bases; junction bases not matched to a gene: 30. Germline V gene data show CDR1 as SEHNR and CDR2 as FQNEAQ (reference sequence). The CDR3 runs 21 residues. The CDR3 spells CASSVGDSNSGTSGRRVRQYF. The CDR3 DNA follows: TGTGCCAGCAGTGTGGGGGACAGCAATTCGGGGACTAGCGGGCGCCGTGTGAGGCAGTACTTC. The variable domain in full, completed from reference TRBV7-9 and TRBJ2-7, reads DTGVSQNPRHKITKRGQNVTFRCDPISEHNRLYWYRQTLGQGPEFLTYFQNEAQLEKSRLLSDRFSAERPKGSFSTLEIQRTEQGDSAMYLCASSVGDSNSGTSGRRVRQYFGPGTRLTVT.

Many counts were recorded for this clonotype. J is TRBJ2-7 and V is TRBV28; D is possibly TRBD2 (6 bases). Per germline, CDR1 MDHEN and CDR2 SYDVKM. Trimming took off 2 bases at V and 7 bases at J, with 21 bases between the two ends. CDR3 length: 16 residues. CDR3 bases: TGTGCCAGCAGTTTAGGGCGCGCGGGACTCGTCAGGGAGCAGTACTTC. It is translated as CASSLGRAGLVREQYF.

The V and J genes are TRBV9 and TRBJ1-5; maybe TRBD1 (6 bases). CDR3 size: 14 residues. Trimming took 4 bases from V and 5 from J, leaving 13 bases between them. The germline CDR1 and CDR2 sequences are SGDLS and YYNGEE. Written as DNA, the CDR3 is TGTGCCAGCAGCCGGGGGGGGGCGCATCAGCCCCAGCATTTT. Its protein is CASSRGGAHQPQHF.

This clonotype has more than one count but fewer than ten. CDR3 coding DNA: TGCGCCAGCAGCTCGGGACTAGCGGCCGGCTCCTACAATGAGCAGTTCTTC. Amino acid sequence: CASSSGLAAGSYNEQFF. The chain carries TRBV5-1 and TRBJ2-1, with TRBD2 identical over 11 bases. Germline loops: CDR1 SGHRS, CDR2 YFSETQ. CDR3 length: 17 residues. The trim removed 3 bases at V and 0 bases at J, leaving 5 bases unmatched. Full variable domain (outside the CDR3, taken from reference TRBV5-1 and TRBJ2-1): KAGVTQTPRYLIKTRGQQVTLSCSPISGHRSVSWYQQTPGQGLQFLFEYFSETQRNKGNFPGRFSGRQFSNSRSEMNVSTLELGDSALYLCASSSGLAAGSYNEQFFGPGTRLTVL.

This clonotype turned up a few times. The V call is TRBV12-3 or TRBV12-4, the J call TRBJ1-5, with TRBD1 as a possible D gene (5 bases). The CDR3 is 15 residues long. Deletions cut 5 bases from V and 3 bases from J, with 14 bases between. The CDR3 region has the DNA TGTGCCAGCAGTCCATCGGGACTATTCAATCAGCCCCAGCATTTT. It codes for CASSPSGLFNQPQHF.

A few counts support this clonotype. The chain combines TRBV6-1 with TRBJ2-1, with D perhaps TRBD2 (5 bases). The V end lost 7 bases, the J end lost 5 bases, and 15 bases lay between the germline ends. Germline CDR1 is MNHNS and CDR2 is SASEGT. The CDR3 loop spans 14 amino acids. CDR3 sequence: CASNLRLMDNEQFF. DNA of the CDR3: TGTGCCAGCAACCTACGACTAATGGACAATGAGCAGTTCTTC.

The genes are TRBV29-1 and TRBJ2-3, with D uncertain. This CDR3 comprises 10 residues. The V and J ends lost 4 bases and 4 bases respectively, with 3 bases between them. CDR1 is SQVTM and CDR2 is ANQGSEA in the germline V gene. The CDR3 sequence: CSVAPDTQYF. In DNA, the CDR3 is TGCAGCGTTGCCCCAGATACGCAGTATTTT.